This TCR beta chain was obtained from a study of T cell responses to AZD1222 COVID-19 vaccine. Assay used: immunoSEQ multiplex PCR; TCRdb lists only in-frame clones, some missing. The sample consists of roughly 120,000 clones, more than 75% of them appearing once. V shed 6 bases and J shed 9 bases, with 15 bases lying between them. This CDR3 contains 13 residues. The J gene is TRBJ2-1, the V gene TRBV12-3 or TRBV12-4, with D possibly being TRBD1 (6 bases). The sequence was collected from an adult who received the AZD1222 COVID-19 vaccine. The source was peripheral blood, collected 28 days after the second AZD1222 dose. The CDR3 region is CASSETGLGEQFF. CDR3 nucleotides: TGTGCCAGCAGCGAAACAGGGTTGGGTGAGCAGTTCTTC.